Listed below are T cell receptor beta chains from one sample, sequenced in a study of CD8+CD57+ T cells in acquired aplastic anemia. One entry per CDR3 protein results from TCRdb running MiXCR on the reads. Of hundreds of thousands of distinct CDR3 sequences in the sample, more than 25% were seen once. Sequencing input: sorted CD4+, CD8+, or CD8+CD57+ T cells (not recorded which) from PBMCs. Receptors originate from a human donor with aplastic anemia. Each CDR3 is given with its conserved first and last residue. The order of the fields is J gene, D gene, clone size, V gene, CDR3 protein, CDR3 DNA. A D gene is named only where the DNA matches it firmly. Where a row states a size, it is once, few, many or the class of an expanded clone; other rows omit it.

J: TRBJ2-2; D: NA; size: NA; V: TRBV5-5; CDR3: CASSSRQNLNTGELFF; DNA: TGTGCCAGCAGCTCGAGACAGAACCTGAACACCGGGGAGCTGTTTTTT
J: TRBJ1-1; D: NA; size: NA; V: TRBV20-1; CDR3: CSAGLGDLTEAFF; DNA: TGCAGTGCGGGATTGGGGGACCTCACTGAAGCTTTCTTT
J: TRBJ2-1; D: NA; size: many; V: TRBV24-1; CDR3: CATTSGLHGADEQFF; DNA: TGTGCCACCACATCCGGGCTCCACGGGGCGGATGAGCAGTTCTTC
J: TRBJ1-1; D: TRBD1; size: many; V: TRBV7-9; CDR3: CASSSTGGGTEAFF; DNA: TGTGCCAGCAGCTCGACAGGGGGAGGCACTGAAGCTTTCTTT
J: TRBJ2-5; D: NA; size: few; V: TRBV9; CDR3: CASSVANLETQYF; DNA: TGTGCCAGCAGCGTAGCGAATTTAGAGACCCAGTACTTC
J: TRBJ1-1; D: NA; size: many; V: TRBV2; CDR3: CASSEGGQLGEAFF; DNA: TGTGCCAGCAGTGAAGGGGGACAACTTGGCGAAGCTTTCTTT
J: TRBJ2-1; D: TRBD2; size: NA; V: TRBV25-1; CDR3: CASSEIWTSPAEQFF; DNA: TGTGCCAGCAGTGAAATCTGGACTAGCCCCGCTGAGCAGTTCTTC
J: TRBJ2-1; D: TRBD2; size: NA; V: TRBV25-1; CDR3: CASSASGGATSEQFF; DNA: TGTGCCAGCAGTGCTAGCGGGGGGGCAACAAGTGAGCAGTTCTTC
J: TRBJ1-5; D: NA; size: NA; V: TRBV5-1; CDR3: CASSLSGKEPQHF; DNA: TGCGCCAGCAGCTTGTCCGGGAAGGAGCCCCAGCATTTT
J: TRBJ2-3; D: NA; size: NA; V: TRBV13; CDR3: CASSGEPDTQYF; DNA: TGTGCCAGCAGCGGGGAGCCAGATACGCAGTATTTT
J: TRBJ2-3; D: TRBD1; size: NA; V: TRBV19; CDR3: CASKQGLSTDTQYF; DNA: TGTGCCAGTAAACAGGGGCTAAGCACAGATACGCAGTATTTT
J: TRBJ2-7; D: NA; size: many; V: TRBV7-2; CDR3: CASSATGKSYEQYF; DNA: TGTGCCAGCAGCGCAACAGGGAAATCCTACGAGCAGTACTTC
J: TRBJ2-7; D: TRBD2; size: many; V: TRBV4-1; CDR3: CASSQEGLAGGKQYF; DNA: TGCGCCAGCAGCCAAGAAGGACTAGCGGGAGGGAAGCAGTACTTC
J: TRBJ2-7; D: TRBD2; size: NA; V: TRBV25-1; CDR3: CASSARISAGSSYEQYF; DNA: TGTGCCAGCAGTGCTAGAATCTCAGCGGGGTCGTCCTACGAGCAGTACTTC
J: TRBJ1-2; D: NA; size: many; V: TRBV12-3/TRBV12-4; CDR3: CASSLAGIYGYTF; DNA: TGTGCCAGCAGTTTGGCAGGGATCTATGGCTACACCTTC
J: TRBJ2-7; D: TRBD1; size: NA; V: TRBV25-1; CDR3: CASSLAGQGYYEQYF; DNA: TGTGCCAGCAGTTTGGCGGGACAGGGGTACTACGAGCAGTACTTC
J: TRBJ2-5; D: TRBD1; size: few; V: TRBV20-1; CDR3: CSALRGQPFQETQYF; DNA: TGCAGTGCTCTAAGGGGACAGCCATTCCAAGAGACCCAGTACTTC
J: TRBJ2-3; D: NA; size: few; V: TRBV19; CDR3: CASSIPGGTDTQYF; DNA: TGTGCCAGTAGTATACCCGGAGGCACAGATACGCAGTATTTT
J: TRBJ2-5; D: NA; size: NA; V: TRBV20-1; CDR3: CSARVWPEETQYF; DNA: TGCAGTGCTAGAGTCTGGCCAGAAGAGACCCAGTACTTC
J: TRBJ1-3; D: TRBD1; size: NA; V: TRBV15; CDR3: CATRTGWGNTIYF; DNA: TGTGCCACCCGGACAGGGTGGGGAAACACCATATATTTT
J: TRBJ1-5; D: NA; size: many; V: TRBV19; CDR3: CASSPTDRRNQPQHF; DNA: TGTGCCAGTAGTCCGACCGACAGGCGCAATCAGCCCCAGCATTTT
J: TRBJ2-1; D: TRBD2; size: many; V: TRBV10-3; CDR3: CAISGLTSVSNEQFF; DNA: TGTGCCATCAGTGGGCTGACTAGCGTGTCAAATGAGCAGTTCTTC
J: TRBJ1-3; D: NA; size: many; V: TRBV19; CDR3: CASSMATTMGENTIYF; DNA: TGTGCCAGTAGTATGGCGACAACTATGGGAGAAAACACCATATATTTT
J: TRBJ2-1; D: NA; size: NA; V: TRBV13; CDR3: CASSLAAEQFF; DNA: TGTGCCAGCAGCTTAGCGGCTGAGCAGTTCTTC
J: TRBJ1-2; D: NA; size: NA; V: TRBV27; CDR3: CASTLGGRSNYGYTF; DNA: TGTGCCAGCACCCTCGGGGGCAGGAGTAACTATGGCTACACCTTC
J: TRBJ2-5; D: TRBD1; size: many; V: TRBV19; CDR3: CASSGGQGKETQYF; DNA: TGTGCCAGTAGTGGCGGACAGGGAAAAGAGACCCAGTACTTC
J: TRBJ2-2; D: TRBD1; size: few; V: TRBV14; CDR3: CASALGTGVNTGELFF; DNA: TGTGCCAGCGCCCTAGGGACAGGGGTGAACACCGGGGAGCTGTTTTTT
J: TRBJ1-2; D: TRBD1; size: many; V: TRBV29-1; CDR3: CMTGEDGYTF; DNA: TGCATGACAGGGGAGGATGGCTACACCTTC
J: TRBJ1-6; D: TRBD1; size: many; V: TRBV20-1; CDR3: CSALDRVNSPLHF; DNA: TGCAGTGCCTTGGACAGGGTAAATTCACCCCTCCACTTT
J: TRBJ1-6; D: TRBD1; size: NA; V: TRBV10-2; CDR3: CASSESADRNSPLHF; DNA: TGCGCCAGCAGTGAGTCAGCGGACAGGAATTCACCCCTCCACTTT
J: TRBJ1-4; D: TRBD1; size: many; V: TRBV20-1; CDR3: CSARTGNGEKLFF; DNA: TGCAGTGCCAGGACAGGGAACGGCGAAAAACTGTTTTTT
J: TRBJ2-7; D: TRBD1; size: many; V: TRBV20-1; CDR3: CSATGTGAFYEQYF; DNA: TGCAGTGCTACCGGGACAGGGGCCTTCTACGAGCAGTACTTC
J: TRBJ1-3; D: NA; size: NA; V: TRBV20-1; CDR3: CSASGQEGNTIYF; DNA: TGCAGTGCTAGTGGCCAGGAGGGAAACACCATATATTTT
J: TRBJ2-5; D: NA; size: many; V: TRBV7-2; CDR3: CASGWGEETQYF; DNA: TGTGCCAGCGGCTGGGGGGAAGAGACCCAGTACTTC
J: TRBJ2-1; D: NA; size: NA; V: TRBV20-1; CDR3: CGARDQSYNEQFF; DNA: TGCGGTGCTAGAGATCAGTCCTACAATGAGCAGTTCTTC
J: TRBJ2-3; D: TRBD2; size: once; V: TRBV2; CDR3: CASRPSGAGQRTDTQYF; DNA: TGTGCCAGCAGACCTAGCGGAGCGGGGCAGCGCACAGATACGCAGTATTTT
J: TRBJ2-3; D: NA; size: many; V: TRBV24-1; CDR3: CATSDFRENTDTQYF; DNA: TGTGCCACCAGTGATTTCCGGGAAAACACAGATACGCAGTATTTT
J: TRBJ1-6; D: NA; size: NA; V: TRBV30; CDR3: CAWSVQGPNSPLHF; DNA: TGTGCCTGGAGTGTACAGGGCCCTAATTCACCCCTCCACTTT
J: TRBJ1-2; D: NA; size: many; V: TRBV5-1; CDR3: CASSLADFAYGYTF; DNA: TGCGCCAGCAGCTTGGCCGACTTCGCCTATGGCTACACCTTC
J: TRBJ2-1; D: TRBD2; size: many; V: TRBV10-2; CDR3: CASSELAGNEQFF; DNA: TGCGCCAGCAGTGAACTAGCGGGTAACGAGCAGTTCTTC
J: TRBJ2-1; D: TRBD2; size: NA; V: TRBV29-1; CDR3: CSVFTNQASGGATDNEQFF; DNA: TGCAGCGTTTTTACGAATCAGGCTAGCGGGGGGGCGACGGACAATGAGCAGTTCTTC
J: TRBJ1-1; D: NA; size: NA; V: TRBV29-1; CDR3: CSVARTEEAFF; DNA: TGCAGCGTGGCCCGGACAGAAGAAGCTTTCTTT
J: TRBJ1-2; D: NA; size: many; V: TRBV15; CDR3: CATSRDGGTPNYGYTF; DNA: TGTGCCACCAGCAGAGACGGCGGGACTCCGAACTATGGCTACACCTTC
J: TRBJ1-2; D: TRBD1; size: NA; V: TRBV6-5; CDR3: CASSSTGPLYGYTF; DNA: TGTGCCAGCAGTTCGACAGGGCCGCTTTATGGCTACACCTTC
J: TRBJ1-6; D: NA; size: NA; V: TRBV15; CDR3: CATSREQGGSYNSPLHF; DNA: TGTGCCACCAGCAGAGAACAGGGAGGCTCCTATAATTCACCCCTCCACTTT
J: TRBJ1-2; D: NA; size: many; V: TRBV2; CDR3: CASTSEQGHYGYTF; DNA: TGTGCCAGCACCTCGGAGCAGGGCCACTATGGCTACACCTTC
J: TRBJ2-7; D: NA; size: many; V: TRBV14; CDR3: CASSQDWDGYEQYF; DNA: TGTGCCAGCAGCCAAGATTGGGACGGCTACGAGCAGTACTTC
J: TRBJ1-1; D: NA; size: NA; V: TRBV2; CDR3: CASSVGQITEAFF; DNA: TGTGCCAGCAGTGTCGGACAGATCACTGAAGCTTTCTTT
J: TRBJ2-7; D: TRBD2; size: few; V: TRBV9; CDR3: CASSVGPSGASSYEQYF; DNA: TGTGCCAGCAGCGTAGGTCCTAGCGGGGCCTCCTCCTACGAGCAGTACTTC
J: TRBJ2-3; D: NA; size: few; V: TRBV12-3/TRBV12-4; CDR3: CASSLGEKQTDTQYF; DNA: TGTGCCAGCAGTTTAGGTGAGAAACAGACAGATACGCAGTATTTT
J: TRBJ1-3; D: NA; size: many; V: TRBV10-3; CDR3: CAISDDRDSGNTIYF; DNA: TGTGCCATCAGTGACGACAGAGACTCTGGAAACACCATATATTTT
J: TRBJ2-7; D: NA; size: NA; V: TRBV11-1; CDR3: CASSLGLEDAYEQYF; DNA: TGTGCCAGCAGCTTAGGACTCGAGGACGCCTACGAGCAGTACTTC
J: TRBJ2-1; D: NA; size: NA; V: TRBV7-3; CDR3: CASSLTGGASVNEQFF; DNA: TGTGCCAGCAGCTTAACGGGGGGGGCAAGTGTCAATGAGCAGTTCTTC
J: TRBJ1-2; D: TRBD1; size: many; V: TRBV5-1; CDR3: CASSPGTGGRRNYGYTF; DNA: TGCGCCAGCAGCCCAGGGACAGGGGGCAGGCGAAACTATGGCTACACCTTC